This is a list of T cell receptor beta chains from one sample in a study of T cells after posttransplantation cyclophosphamide. The data were produced by immunoSEQ multiplex PCR, yet TCRdb's version contains in-frame clones alone and is incomplete. Of almost 5,500 clones listed, 85% to 95% are singletons. What was sequenced was CD4+ T cells sorted from bone marrow. All receptors come from a woman aged 60-75 years in good health, CMV-negative, and a related stem cell transplant donor. The CDR3 runs from the conserved cysteine through the conserved F or W. Each record gives: clone size, J gene, V gene, D gene, CDR3 DNA, CDR3 protein. A D gene is named only where the DNA matches it firmly. The size field is filled for only some rows; it gives once, few, many or a size class.

>few|TRBJ2-1|TRBV19|-
TGTGCCAGTAAAGCCGATAGGAGGTACAATGAGCAGTTCTTC
CASKADRRYNEQFF
>-|TRBJ2-2|TRBV4-3|-
TGCGCCAGCAGCCAAGATTGGGAGACCGGGGAGCTGTTTTTT
CASSQDWETGELFF
>-|TRBJ1-2|TRBV6-6|-
TGTGCCAGCAGGTCCCAGAAAACCTATGGCTACACCTTC
CASRSQKTYGYTF
>-|TRBJ1-1|TRBV7-3|-
TGTGCCAGCAGCTTCCGGGAGAACACTGAAGCTTTCTTT
CASSFRENTEAFF
>-|TRBJ2-6|TRBV9|-
TGTGCCAGCAGCCCCGGTTATTTAGGGGCCAACGTCCTGACTTTC
CASSPGYLGANVLTF
>few|TRBJ1-1|TRBV9|TRBD1
TGTGCCAGCAGCATATTCGACAGGGGAGCGAACACTGAAGCTTTCTTT
CASSIFDRGANTEAFF
>large|TRBJ2-1|TRBV5-1|-
TGCGCCAGCAGCTTGGGACAGAGCTCCTACAATGAGCAGTTCTTC
CASSLGQSSYNEQFF
>-|TRBJ2-1|TRBV5-4|-
TGTGCCAGCCAAGCAGATCCGGGTGCCTACAATGAGCAGTTCTTC
CASQADPGAYNEQFF
>-|TRBJ1-5|TRBV23-1|-
TGCGCCAGCAGTCAATCGGGGGCTAGCCTCTATAGCAATCAGCCCCAGCATTTT
CASSQSGASLYSNQPQHF
>-|TRBJ2-1|TRBV25-1|TRBD2
TGTGCCAGCAGTGACTTAGCGGGAAGTGAGCAGTTCTTC
CASSDLAGSEQFF
>-|TRBJ1-6|TRBV30|-
TGTGCCTGGAGTGTACAAGGGGTTTCACCCCTCCACTTT
CAWSVQGVSPLHF
>-|TRBJ2-7|TRBV7-2|-
TGTGCCAGCAGCTTACAGGCATACGAGCAGTACTTC
CASSLQAYEQYF
>-|TRBJ1-4|TRBV13|-
TGTGCCAGCAGCATTAAAACAACTAATGAAAAACTGTTTTTT
CASSIKTTNEKLFF
>-|TRBJ2-1|TRBV11-2|-
TGTGCCAGCAGATCAGAGGATTTAGGGGTCCATGAGCAGTTCTTC
CASRSEDLGVHEQFF
>-|TRBJ2-7|TRBV29-1|TRBD2
TGCAGCGCGACAAAGCGGGGAATACACTACGAGCAGTACTTC
CSATKRGIHYEQYF
>-|TRBJ2-4|TRBV2|TRBD2
TGTGCCAGCAGTCGACTAGCGGAGAAGGCCAAAAACATTCAGTACTTC
CASSRLAEKAKNIQYF
>-|TRBJ2-3|TRBV4-3|TRBD2
TGCGCCAGCAGCCAAGGGGGTTCTAGCGGGTCGACAGATACGCAGTATTTT
CASSQGGSSGSTDTQYF
>once|TRBJ1-6|TRBV4-2|-
TGTGCCAGCAGCCAAGATAACACAGGGAATTCACCCCTCCACTTT
CASSQDNTGNSPLHF
>once|TRBJ2-7|TRBV5-1|TRBD1
TGCGCCAGCAGCTTTACGGGACAGGGCCAATACGAGCAGTACTTC
CASSFTGQGQYEQYF
>-|TRBJ1-2|TRBV5-4|TRBD1
TGTGCCAGCAGCCCGCAGGGGGCGTCCTATGGCTACACCTTC
CASSPQGASYGYTF
>-|TRBJ1-2|TRBV5-1|TRBD1
TGCGCCAGCAGCTTTGGGACAGTCGGAGGCTACACCTTC
CASSFGTVGGYTF
>-|TRBJ2-2|TRBV2|-
TGTGCCAGCACCAGGGAGAACACCGGGGAGCTGTTTTTT
CASTRENTGELFF
>-|TRBJ1-4|TRBV11-2|TRBD1
TGTGCCAGCAGAAACCCGGGACAGGGTGGCGAAAAACTGTTTTTT
CASRNPGQGGEKLFF